This is a list of T cell receptor beta chains from one sample in a study of T-cell memory formation after mild COVID-19. TCRdb re-called the 5' RACE reads through MiXCR, storing one row per CDR3 protein. The sample includes roughly 480,000 distinct CDR3 sequences, 25% seen only once; the top ten take around 12%. Sequencing used PBMCs or a T cell subset sorted from them (not recorded which). These TCRs come from an adult woman who had mild COVID-19 (a few samples of this study predate the infection). Cell type and time point are not known. The CDR3 runs from the conserved cysteine through the conserved F or W. D genes are given only for firm matches. The size entry is marked missing in some rows and otherwise reads once, few, many or a size class.

cdr3_aa: CASRALSLDTQYF; cdr3_nt: TGTGCCAGCAGGGCACTCAGCCTAGATACGCAGTATTTT; d_call: -; j_call: TRBJ2-3; v_call: TRBV25-1; clone_size: once
cdr3_aa: CASSLGTGGFAYEQYF; cdr3_nt: TGTGCCAGCAGTTTAGGGACAGGGGGATTCGCCTACGAGCAGTACTTC; d_call: TRBD1; j_call: TRBJ2-7; v_call: TRBV12-3/TRBV12-4; clone_size: -
cdr3_aa: CASSLGPELNQPQHF; cdr3_nt: TGTGCCAGCAGCTTGGGTCCAGAACTCAATCAGCCCCAGCATTTT; d_call: -; j_call: TRBJ1-5; v_call: TRBV5-6; clone_size: few
cdr3_aa: CASSVTGYEQYF; cdr3_nt: TGTGCCAGCAGTGTAACAGGGTACGAGCAGTACTTC; d_call: -; j_call: TRBJ2-7; v_call: TRBV6-1; clone_size: -
cdr3_aa: CASSSLARVGRNSGNTIYF; cdr3_nt: TGTGCCAGCAGCTCACTAGCGAGGGTTGGTCGCAACTCTGGAAACACCATATATTTT; d_call: -; j_call: TRBJ1-3; v_call: TRBV7-8; clone_size: -
cdr3_aa: CASSSRDYPSTDTQYF; cdr3_nt: TGTGCCAGCAGCTCCCGGGACTACCCTAGCACAGATACGCAGTATTTT; d_call: TRBD2; j_call: TRBJ2-3; v_call: TRBV7-8; clone_size: few
cdr3_aa: CASSARNTGELFF; cdr3_nt: TGTGCCAGCAGTGCCCGGAACACCGGGGAGCTGTTTTTT; d_call: -; j_call: TRBJ2-2; v_call: TRBV27; clone_size: -
cdr3_aa: CASSEALLRGSYEQYF; cdr3_nt: TGTGCCAGCAGTGAAGCGCTGTTGCGGGGCTCCTACGAGCAGTACTTC; d_call: -; j_call: TRBJ2-7; v_call: TRBV2; clone_size: -
cdr3_aa: CASSPLWNEQFF; cdr3_nt: TGTGCCAGCAGCCCCCTTTGGAATGAGCAGTTCTTC; d_call: -; j_call: TRBJ2-1; v_call: TRBV3-1; clone_size: -
cdr3_aa: CASSLATRSVYEQYF; cdr3_nt: TGTGCCAGCAGTTTAGCGACTCGATCTGTATACGAGCAGTACTTC; d_call: -; j_call: TRBJ2-7; v_call: TRBV12-3/TRBV12-4; clone_size: few